These T cell receptor beta chains were read from a single sample in a study of early T cells in non-severe SARS-CoV-2 infection. TCRdb reprocessed the 5' RACE reads via MiXCR and lists one record per CDR3 protein. The sample holds 80,000 to 95,000 distinct CDR3 sequences; roughly 13% are singletons and the top ten take roughly 1.4%. Sequencing was carried out using whole blood. Source of these receptors: an adult who was a healthcare worker with PCR-confirmed SARS-CoV-2 infection or an uninfected control (not recorded which). CDR3s include the opening cysteine and the closing phenylalanine or tryptophan. D genes are given only for firm matches. Rows give clone size only sometimes, using once, few, many, or a class for an expanded clone.

TRBD2 | - | TRBJ2-1 | TRBV20-1 | TGCAGCTCTAGCGGGGGTAGCAATGAGCAGTTCTTC | CSSSGGSNEQFF
- | few | TRBJ1-6 | TRBV30 | TGTGCCTGGAGTGTACTCTTAAGCTCCTATAATTCACCCCTCCACTTT | CAWSVLLSSYNSPLHF
TRBD2 | - | TRBJ2-4 | TRBV20-1 | TGCAGTGCTAGAGTAGCGGGGGGCAAAAACATTCAGTACTTC | CSARVAGGKNIQYF
- | - | TRBJ2-3 | TRBV7-2 | TGTGCCAGCAGCTTGGGGATGCTCACAGATACGCAGTATTTT | CASSLGMLTDTQYF
- | - | TRBJ1-2 | TRBV7-2 | TGTGCCAGCAGCTCCTACGACCGAATTTATGGCTACACCTTC | CASSSYDRIYGYTF
- | - | TRBJ1-5 | TRBV28 | TGTGCCAGCAGTTCCCCGACAGGAGACAATCAGCCCCAGCATTTT | CASSSPTGDNQPQHF
- | many | TRBJ2-7 | TRBV4-2 | TGTGCCAGCAGCCAGTACCGGGACGGAGCCTCCTACGAGCAGTACTTC | CASSQYRDGASYEQYF
TRBD2 | many | TRBJ2-3 | TRBV15 | TGTGCCACCAGCAGACCTAGCGGGGGGCAAGATACGCAGTATTTT | CATSRPSGGQDTQYF
TRBD1 | many | TRBJ2-5 | TRBV12-5 | TGTGCTAGTGGTTTGGCATTTAGGACAGGGATCGAAGAGACCCAGTACTTC | CASGLAFRTGIEETQYF
- | many | TRBJ2-1 | TRBV6-2/TRBV6-3 | TGTGCCAGCAGCCCCGGCGTGACGCGCTCCTACAATGAGCAGTTCTTC | CASSPGVTRSYNEQFF
- | few | TRBJ2-1 | TRBV13 | TGTGCCAGCAGCCCAGCTGGGGGGCGAGAGAATGAGCAGTTCTTC | CASSPAGGRENEQFF
TRBD1 | - | TRBJ1-6 | TRBV12-3/TRBV12-4 | TGTGCCAGCAGTCCGCAGGGGGCCTCCTATAATTCACCCCTCCACTTT | CASSPQGASYNSPLHF
- | many | TRBJ2-7 | TRBV5-1 | TGCGCCAGCAGCTTATCGGACGGGTACGAGCAGTACTTC | CASSLSDGYEQYF
- | many | TRBJ2-3 | TRBV5-1 | TGCGCCAGCAGCCCAGGGGACCGCCAGGATACGCAGTATTTT | CASSPGDRQDTQYF
- | many | TRBJ1-5 | TRBV5-6 | TGTGCCAGCAGCTTAGGGCAGTCTCAGCCCCAGCATTTT | CASSLGQSQPQHF
- | once | TRBJ2-3 | TRBV11-2 | TGTGCCAGCAGCTTAGATCCCCACGCCACAGATACGCAGTATTTT | CASSLDPHATDTQYF
TRBD2 | many | TRBJ2-4 | TRBV18 | TGTGCCAGCTCTCCCAGCGGGGGCCGTTCCAACATTCAGTACTTC | CASSPSGGRSNIQYF
TRBD1 | - | TRBJ1-2 | TRBV29-1 | TGCAGCGTTGAGGAGTCCGGGACAGGGGTGGGCGGCTACACCTTC | CSVEESGTGVGGYTF
TRBD1 | few | TRBJ1-2 | TRBV7-9 | TGTGCCAGCAGCTCCTTACGGGACAGGGGGTATAGCTATGGCTACACCTTC | CASSSLRDRGYSYGYTF
- | few | TRBJ1-2 | TRBV6-1 | TGTGCCAGCAGTGAACAGGGCCAGTATGGCTACACCTTC | CASSEQGQYGYTF
TRBD1 | - | TRBJ2-2 | TRBV24-1 | TGTGCCACCAGTGACACAGGGACAGGGAGTCACACCGGGGAGCTGTTTTTT | CATSDTGTGSHTGELFF
TRBD2 | few | TRBJ2-3 | TRBV7-6 | TGTGCCAGCAGCTTACGCGGGACTAGCGGACCCCCCGGTACGCAGTATTTT | CASSLRGTSGPPGTQYF
- | many | TRBJ2-5 | TRBV7-6 | TGTGCCAGCACCCGAGGGCGGTCCACTCCCTGGCAAGAGACCCAGTACTTC | CASTRGRSTPWQETQYF
TRBD1 | few | TRBJ1-4 | TRBV6-6 | TGTGCCAGCACTCCTGGGACAGGGGTTGAAAAACTGTTTTTT | CASTPGTGVEKLFF
TRBD2 | - | TRBJ2-1 | TRBV7-9 | TGTGCCAGCAGCTTAGCGGCGGGGGTTGGCTTTAATGAGCAGTTCTTC | CASSLAAGVGFNEQFF
- | - | TRBJ2-1 | TRBV25-1 | TGTGCCAGCATCGATATGAACAATGAGCAGTTCTTC | CASIDMNNEQFF
- | - | TRBJ1-1 | TRBV2 | TGTGCCAGCAGGGCGGGACGAATTCTGGGCACTGAAGCTTTCTTT | CASRAGRILGTEAFF
- | - | TRBJ1-2 | TRBV5-1 | TGCGCCAGCAGCCCGGGGTCCCGCTATGGCTACACCTTC | CASSPGSRYGYTF
- | - | TRBJ1-2 | TRBV28 | TGTGCCAGCAGTTTGTTGGGGGCCTATGGCTACACCTTC | CASSLLGAYGYTF
TRBD1 | - | TRBJ2-5 | TRBV15 | TGTGCCAGTTCCCGACAGGGGGGTTTGGAGACCCAGTACTTC | CASSRQGGLETQYF
TRBD2 | many | TRBJ2-2 | TRBV12-3/TRBV12-4 | TGTGCCAGCTCTATCGTAGCGGGGAGCACCGGGGAGCTGTTTTTT | CASSIVAGSTGELFF
- | - | TRBJ2-7 | TRBV6-6 | TGTGCCAGCAGGCAGGGGAGTGAGCAGTACTTC | CASRQGSEQYF
TRBD2 | - | TRBJ2-7 | TRBV7-6 | TGTGCCAGCAGCCACGCTAGCGGGGGCCTTTTCTCCTACGAGCAGTACTTC | CASSHASGGLFSYEQYF
- | many | TRBJ1-4 | TRBV5-1 | TGCGCCAGCAGCTTGGTCGGGAGGACTAATGAAAAACTGTTTTTT | CASSLVGRTNEKLFF
TRBD2 | many | TRBJ2-6 | TRBV20-1 | TGCAGTGCTAGAGATCGGGGACTAGCGGGGGCAGACTCTGGGGCCAACGTCCTGACTTTC | CSARDRGLAGADSGANVLTF
- | many | TRBJ1-6 | TRBV6-5 | TGTGCCAGCAGTTACAGAGGCAATTCACCCCTCCACTTT | CASSYRGNSPLHF
- | few | TRBJ2-1 | TRBV11-3 | TGTGCCAGCAGCTTTACCGGGACGGGGACCTACAATGAGCAGTTCTTC | CASSFTGTGTYNEQFF
- | few | TRBJ1-2 | TRBV20-1 | TGCAGTGCTAGCAGAAGGGGGGGGCCGCTATATGGCTACACCTTC | CSASRRGGPLYGYTF
- | few | TRBJ1-5 | TRBV2 | TGTGCCAGCAGTGGTGCAAAAGTTTGGGGGGACCCGCCCCAGCATTTT | CASSGAKVWGDPPQHF
TRBD2 | - | TRBJ2-5 | TRBV20-1 | TGCAGTGCCCACGGGACTAGCGGGGGTGTGGTGGCCCAGTACTTC | CSAHGTSGGVVAQYF
TRBD1 | many | TRBJ1-1 | TRBV18 | TGTGCCAGCTCACCATACAGGGGAGGGGTGAACACTGAAGCTTTCTTT | CASSPYRGGVNTEAFF
- | many | TRBJ2-2 | TRBV11-3 | TGTGCCAGCAGCTTACTAACCGGGGAGCTGTTTTTT | CASSLLTGELFF
TRBD2 | many | TRBJ2-3 | TRBV19 | TGTGCCAGTAGTATAGATCGAGCGGGGGGATGCACAGATACGCAGTATTTT | CASSIDRAGGCTDTQYF
TRBD1 | - | TRBJ1-1 | TRBV2 | TGTGCCAGCAGAAACAGGGGGAACACTGAAGCTTTCTTT | CASRNRGNTEAFF
- | few | TRBJ2-2 | TRBV12-3/TRBV12-4 | TGTGCCAGCAAGCAGGAGGGGCCCACCGGGGAGCTGTTTTTT | CASKQEGPTGELFF
TRBD2 | few | TRBJ2-1 | TRBV20-1 | TGCAGTGCTAGAGGGGGACTAGGCTCCTACAATGAGCAGTTCTTC | CSARGGLGSYNEQFF
TRBD2 | few | TRBJ2-3 | TRBV5-1 | TGCGCCAGCAGCTTGGTAGCGGGGGGGCGAGATACGCAGTATTTT | CASSLVAGGRDTQYF
- | - | TRBJ1-1 | TRBV11-2 | TGTGTCAGCAGAAGAGGGGTGAACACTGAAGCTTTCTTT | CVSRRGVNTEAFF
- | many | TRBJ2-1 | TRBV11-2 | TGTGCCAGCAGCTTAGATTTTGCTAGCCGCCGCTACAATGAGCAGTTCTTC | CASSLDFASRRYNEQFF
TRBD2 | many | TRBJ2-3 | TRBV10-3 | TGTGCGACTAGCGGGGGCACAGATACGCAGTATTTT | CATSGGTDTQYF
TRBD1 | many | TRBJ1-1 | TRBV20-1 | TGCAGGGTGGATACAGGGGTGAACACTGAAGCTTTCTTT | CRVDTGVNTEAFF
TRBD1 | - | TRBJ2-2 | TRBV24-1 | TGTGCCACCAGTGATTCCGGGACAGGGAGAACCGGGGAGCTGTTTTTT | CATSDSGTGRTGELFF
- | many | TRBJ2-1 | TRBV10-2 | TGCGCCAGCAGTGAGTCTGTCGGATACAATGAGCAGTTCTTC | CASSESVGYNEQFF
TRBD2 | many | TRBJ2-1 | TRBV6-4 | TGTGCCAGCAGTGACACTAGCGGGGGGTTCCATGAGCAGTTCTTC | CASSDTSGGFHEQFF
- | many | TRBJ1-5 | TRBV27 | TGTGCCAGCAGTTTGGGGGGATATCAGCCCCAGCATTTT | CASSLGGYQPQHF
- | - | TRBJ2-2 | TRBV2 | TGTGCCAGCAGGGACAGCGAATCCACCGGGGAGCTGTTTTTT | CASRDSESTGELFF
- | many | TRBJ2-1 | TRBV20-1 | TGCAGTGCTAGCCCCACCGAGGCAAGGTTCTTC | CSASPTEARFF
- | few | TRBJ2-7 | TRBV28 | TGTGCCAGCAGTTCCTCGATATACGAGCAGTACTTC | CASSSSIYEQYF